The 18 T cell receptor beta chains below all came from one sample that was sequenced in a study of response to subunit inactivated influenza vaccine. MiXCR, run by TCRdb on the RT-PCR reads, gives a single entry per CDR3 protein. In the table there are more than 450,000 distinct CDR3 sequences, roughly 10% of which are singletons. These data are also associated with another study on T cells expressing NK-cell markers. That study reports: Production of TCR beta cDNA relied on 5'RACE template switching with UMIs.

This specimen was PBMCs from blood, taken on the day of vaccination. These receptors were collected from a man aged 45-65 years who received an inactivated influenza vaccine.

This clonotype was counted many times. This chain connects TRBV29-1 to TRBJ2-7, with 8 bases matching TRBD1. The CDR3 is made up of 12 amino acids. Losses at the gene ends were 6 bases for V and 2 bases for J; bases not matched to a gene: 3. The germline V gene encodes CDR1 SQVTM and CDR2 ANQGSEA. CDR3 bases: TGCAGCGTCTGGGACAGGACCTACGAGCAGTACTTC. It is translated as CSVWDRTYEQYF.

The rearrangement uses TRBV12-3 or TRBV12-4 and TRBJ2-1, with 16 bases lining up with TRBD2. Trimming cost V 5 bases and J 2 bases; bases outside gene matches: 6. The CDR3 loop spans 18 amino acids. In DNA form, the CDR3 reads TGTGCCAGCAGTACTCCGGGACTAGCGGGAGGGCCCTACAATGAGCAGTTCTTC. Translating gives CASSTPGLAGGPYNEQFF.

This clonotype occurred many times. The rearrangement links TRBV7-9 to TRBJ1-4; the match to TRBD1 covers 8 bases. J gave up 7 bases and V 5 bases, and 12 bases lay outside the gene matches. Germline V gives CDR1 SEHNR, CDR2 FQNEAQ (reference sequence). CDR3 length equals 16 residues. Here the CDR3 reads CASSRRLQGGIEKLFF. The CDR3, as DNA: TGTGCCAGCAGCCGACGTCTACAGGGGGGAATTGAAAAACTGTTTTTT.

This clonotype was counted a few times. The chain employs TRBV10-3 and TRBJ2-4, with D perhaps matching TRBD2 (5 bases). This CDR3 is 14 amino acids long. Trimming cost V 0 bases and J 12 bases, with 15 bases left between them. Germline V lookup: CDR1 ENHRY, CDR2 SYGVKD. Here the CDR3 reads CAISESRAGLHQYF. The DNA of the CDR3 is TGTGCCATCAGTGAGTCGAGGGCAGGCCTTCATCAGTACTTC.

This clonotype was detected a few times. The chain recombines TRBV20-1 with TRBJ2-1, with D maybe TRBD2 (6 bases). The V gene lost 4 bases and the J gene lost 2 bases, with 15 bases spanning the gap. CDR3 length: 15 amino acids. Germline loops: CDR1 DFQATT, CDR2 SNEGSKA (reference sequence). CDR3 sequence reads: CSANDGGAAYNEQFF. In nucleotides, the CDR3 is TGCAGTGCTAACGACGGCGGGGCTGCCTACAATGAGCAGTTCTTC.

The chain carries TRBV5-1 and TRBJ1-2, with TRBD1 as a possible D gene (6 bases). Trimming cost V 3 bases and J 6 bases, with 12 bases left between them. Germline V gives CDR1 SGHRS, CDR2 YFSETQ. The CDR3 totals 13 residues. The CDR3 DNA is TGCGCCAGCAGCTCGACCCCAGGGGATGGCTACACCTTC. Translating gives CASSSTPGDGYTF.

The chain couples TRBV20-1 to TRBJ2-7; TRBD2 matches 12 bases. The junction had 13 bases not matched to a gene; V was cut back by 5 bases and J by 2 bases. The CDR3 is made up of 17 amino acids. CDR1 is DFQATT and CDR2 is SNEGSKA in the germline V gene (reference sequence). CDR3 DNA: TGCAGTGCTGGAGGGCTAGCGGGAGGGCCCCGAACCTACGAGCAGTACTTC. Its translation: CSAGGLAGGPRTYEQYF.

This clonotype was recorded at least ten times. The chain recombines TRBV19 with TRBJ2-7; D gene ambiguous. V gave up 6 bases and J gave up 1 base, with 10 bases separating them. Germline V gene sequence: CDR1 LNHDA, CDR2 SQIVND (reference sequence). CDR3 length equals 13 residues. The CDR3 DNA reads TGTGCCAGTAGGAACAGAGGTTCCTACGAGCAGTACTTC. Translation: CASRNRGSYEQYF.

To note about this clonotype: Germline and junction disagree at one end, which may indicate a read error. The rearrangement links TRBV6-2 or TRBV6-3 to TRBJ2-1; TRBD2 matches at 9 bases. This CDR3 has 18 amino acids. Germline CDR1 and CDR2: MNHEY and SVGEGT. Here the CDR3 DNA reads TGTGCCGGCAGGACCGGGACTAGCCCAATATACACCTACAATGAGCAGTTCTTC. Protein product: CAGRTGTSPIYTYNEQFF.

The rearrangement links TRBV7-2 to TRBJ2-1; D gene uncertain. The germline V gene has CDR1 SGHTA and CDR2 FQGNSA. This CDR3 region has 15 residues. Trimming took 2 bases from V and 4 from J, leaving 12 bases between them. The CDR3 bases are TGTGCCAGCAGCTTACGCCGGGCCGAATACAATGAGCAGTTCTTC. Translating it yields CASSLRRAEYNEQFF.

The chain carries TRBV20-1 and TRBJ2-3; TRBD2 matches at 7 bases. Losses at the gene ends were 1 base for V and 2 bases for J; bases not matched to a gene: 6. The CDR3 extends over 15 amino acids. Germline V gene data show CDR1 as DFQATT and CDR2 as SNEGSKA (reference sequence). This CDR3 reads CSARGERGHTDTQYF. As DNA, the CDR3 is TGCAGTGCTAGAGGGGAGCGGGGCCACACAGATACGCAGTATTTT.

This chain uses TRBV5-1 with TRBJ2-3; perhaps TRBD2 as D (7 bases). Germline assignment: CDR1 SGHRS and CDR2 YFSETQ. The CDR3 contains 17 residues. V was pared by 4 bases and J by 3 bases, with 21 bases between. The CDR3 DNA follows: TGCGCCAGCAGCCCCCTCCTCGCGGGGGCTGGGACAGATACGCAGTATTTT. It translates to CASSPLLAGAGTDTQYF.

This clonotype was recorded a few times. V gene TRBV4-3 combines with J gene TRBJ2-1, with D tentatively TRBD2 (6 bases). The V gene's germline CDR1 is LGHNA and CDR2 YSLEER. The V end was cut by 1 base, the J end by 6 bases, with 13 bases between. CDR3 size: 15 residues. CDR3 protein: CASSQGLQGGNEQFF. The CDR3 DNA is TGCGCCAGCAGCCAAGGTCTTCAGGGAGGCAATGAGCAGTTCTTC.

This clonotype showed up many times. J is TRBJ1-1 and V is TRBV12-3 or TRBV12-4; maybe TRBD1 (5 bases). The length of the CDR3 is 14 residues. Between the trimmed V and J ends, which lost 3 bases and 6 bases, there was a span of 14 bases. CDR3 sequence (DNA): TGTGCCAGCAGTTTGAAGGGGCAGTCGGCTGAAGCTTTCTTT. Translation: CASSLKGQSAEAFF.

This clonotype was seen many times. The rearrangement joins TRBV7-2 to TRBJ2-7; the D is unclear. The V and J ends lost 0 bases and 3 bases respectively, with 9 bases between them. Germline CDR1 reads SGHTA; CDR2 reads FQGNSA. The CDR3 has 14 residues. CDR3 nucleotide sequence: TGTGCCAGCAGCTTAGCCCCGGGTTACTACGAGCAGTACTTC. As protein: CASSLAPGYYEQYF.

Ten or more counts support this clonotype. This chain connects TRBV5-6 to TRBJ2-2, with 7 nucleotides matching TRBD2. The CDR3 runs to 16 residues. Germline V gene data show CDR1 as SGHDT and CDR2 as YYEEEE. V lost 1 base and J lost 5; bases outside the gene matches: 8. In nucleotides, the CDR3 is TGTGCCAGCAGCTTGATCTGGCCTAGCGGTACCGGGGAGCTGTTTTTT. Amino acids: CASSLIWPSGTGELFF.

The chain employs TRBV6-2 or TRBV6-3 and TRBJ2-7, with 9 bases fitting TRBD2. CDR3 length equals 16 residues. V gave up 5 bases and J gave up 4 bases; unmatched junction bases: 12. Germline V lookup: CDR1 MNHEY, CDR2 SVGEGT. Here the CDR3 reads CASSRSRGSGSYEQYF. Written as DNA, the CDR3 is TGTGCCAGCAGTCGGTCGCGTGGTAGCGGGAGTTACGAGCAGTACTTC.

This clonotype occurred many times. One junction end does not reproduce the germline sequence, and a read error may be involved. The CDR3 region is CASSSTGNTEAFF. For the CDR3, the DNA is TGCGCCAGCAGTTCGACGGGGAACACTGAAGCTTTCTTT. The chain couples TRBV12-3 or TRBV12-4 to TRBJ1-1; D remains ambiguous. This CDR3 region has 13 residues.